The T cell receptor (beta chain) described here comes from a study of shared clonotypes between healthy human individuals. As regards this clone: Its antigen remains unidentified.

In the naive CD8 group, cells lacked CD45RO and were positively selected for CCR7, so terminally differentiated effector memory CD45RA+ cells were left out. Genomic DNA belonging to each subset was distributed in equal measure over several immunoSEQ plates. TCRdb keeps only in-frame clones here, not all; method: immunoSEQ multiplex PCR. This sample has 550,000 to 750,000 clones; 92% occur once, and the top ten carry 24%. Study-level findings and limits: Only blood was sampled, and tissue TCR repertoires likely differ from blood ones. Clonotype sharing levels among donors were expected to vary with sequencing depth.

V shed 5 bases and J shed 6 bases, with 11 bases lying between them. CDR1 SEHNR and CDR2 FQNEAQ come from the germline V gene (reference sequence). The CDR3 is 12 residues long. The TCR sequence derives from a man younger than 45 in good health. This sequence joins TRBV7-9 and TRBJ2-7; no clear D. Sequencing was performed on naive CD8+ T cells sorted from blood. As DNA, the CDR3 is TGTGCCAGCAGCCCAGAAGGGCGCGAGCAGTACTTC. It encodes CASSPEGREQYF.